Below, one T cell receptor (beta chain) is given with its context. The antigen it recognizes is unknown. Base qualities are not at hand, and no much larger clone is one base apart. Looking up the germline V gene (reference sequence) yields CDR1 WNHNN and CDR2 SYGVQD. The CDR3, from cysteine to phenylalanine, totals 11 residues. Only the CDR3 region is kept as DNA, spanning 33 bases read in frame from base 1. The germline ends are 10 bases apart after V is trimmed by 6 bases and J by 10 bases. This record comes from a study of blood T cell repertoires in COVID-19 (TCRdb year 2020). For the wider study: The collaborator samples originated in the United States, Italy and Spain and spanned the acute and convalescent phases of COVID-19. The material from the prospective study consisted of cDNA or gDNA derived from T cells, B-cell-depleted T cells, or PBMCs. Subjects who had been exposed to COVID-19, were actively infected with it, or had recovered from it provided the deeply sampled blood TCRbeta repertoires that made up the dataset. The repertoires were made available in a free public database intended to serve as a resource for research on the immune response to SARS-CoV-2. The samples were drawn from two sources: the first 160 participants of the ongoing ImmuneRACE study, and 950 to 1,500 subjects contributed by 6 global collaborators. A de-identified subject ID, COVID-19 status, age in years and sex were almost always included in the sample metadata. Where available, HLA class I and class II types were taken from metadata supplied by the sample provider and were not determined by assay-based typing.

The immunoSEQ Assay, a bias-controlled multiplex PCR, was used to amplify TCRbeta CDR3 regions from genomic DNA. The authors' analysis ran thus. The number of nucleated cells in each sample was estimated from the amplification of reference gene primers within the assay. To quantify the absolute abundance of each unique TCRbeta CDR3 rearrangement, sequence reads were collapsed and filtered. Productive Simpson clonality was computed per sample as the square root of Simpson's diversity index over productive rearrangements. Here the immuneACCESS table is served through TCRdb, limited to in-frame sequences with V and J called. Missing clones are a known gap in these copies; in checked studies unresolved V genes cover under half, and the rest lacks a known reason. Clone size and V and J calls were adopted from that table, with D and trimming inferred from the DNA. Across this sample there are 200,000 to 250,000 clones, with around 90% seen only once. The ten largest clones represent 10% to 14% of the sample.

In the prospective study, participants were roughly 18 to 100 years old, resided in fewer than 25 geographic areas of the United States, and were enrolled through a virtual design. To assign participants to cohorts, the prospective study relied on clinical history that participants themselves reported in a screening survey and a study questionnaire. Recovered participants in ImmuneRACE Cohort 3 were defined as having two consecutive negative NP/OP PCR tests, clearance from a healthcare professional, or resolution of symptoms. Mobile phlebotomists in the prospective study collected whole blood, serum and a nasopharyngeal or oropharyngeal swab from every participant. Over a 2-month period, participants in the prospective study had the option of providing additional blood draws and questionnaires. Before DNA extraction, blood samples from the prospective study were shipped at room temperature or frozen.

Summary of the overall study and its limitations: Clinical and demographic metadata were provided uncurated, with the amount varying by source and participant.

Sequencing was done on a sample of PBMCs or T cells enriched from blood (not recorded which). The receptor chain draws on TRBV10-1 and TRBJ2-1; TRBD2 is possibly the D segment (6 matching bases). The TCR comes from a man younger than 40 who had recovered from COVID-19. Read as DNA, the sequence is TGCGCCAGCAGCGGGGAGGCGGAGCAGTTCTTC. It is translated as CASSGEAEQFF.